Below are 23 T cell receptor beta chains sequenced from a single sample in a study of human T cells and chemical hapten exposure. Time point: pre-sensitization, week 0. The treatment is: therapeutic diphenylcyclopropenone sensitization with weekly scalp DPC. The study extracted total RNA from unfractionated whole blood. TCRdb called the RACE reads again in MiXCR, with one record for every CDR3 protein. Of 33,000 or so distinct CDR3 sequences listed, roughly an eighth are singletons. The specimen was whole blood, collected in connection with sensitization to the hapten diphenylcyclopropenone (DPC). These TCRs come from a woman between 40 and 50 years old with alopecia areata. Some clones in this sample may be carry-over from other donors' samples.

The rearrangement joins TRBV5-1 to TRBJ2-1, with 10 nucleotides matching TRBD2. This CDR3 has 13 residues. Germline assignment: CDR1 SGHRS and CDR2 YFSETQ. J was trimmed by 5 bases and V by 7 bases; bases with no gene match: 3. The CDR3 spells CASCTSGNNEQFF. CDR3 nucleotide sequence: TGCGCCAGCTGCACTAGCGGGAACAATGAGCAGTTCTTC. The full variable domain, its missing parts supplied by reference TRBV5-1 and TRBJ2-1, is KAGVTQTPRYLIKTRGQQVTLSCSPISGHRSVSWYQQTPGQGLQFLFEYFSETQRNKGNFPGRFSGRQFSNSRSEMNVSTLELGDSALYLCASCTSGNNEQFFGPGTRLTVL.

This clonotype appeared many times. A read error may account for a junction end that differs from germline. The gene calls are TRBV7-7 and TRBJ2-1; TRBD1 agrees at 9 bases. The CDR3 sequence is 15 residues long. Germline lookup yields CDR1 SSHAT and CDR2 FNYEAQ (reference sequence). DNA for the CDR3: TGTGCTAGCAGCGCGGGGACAGGGAGGGTCGATGAGCAGTTCTTC. It is translated as CASSAGTGRVDEQFF.

This clonotype appeared a few times. This chain connects TRBV5-4 to TRBJ1-5; TRBD1 agrees at 7 bases. Germline-derived CDR1 and CDR2 are SGHNT and YYREEE (reference sequence). V lost 2 bases to trimming and J lost 2 bases; unmatched junction nucleotides: 7. The CDR3 loop spans 16 amino acids. CDR3 loop: CASSFTGVRGNQPQHF. The CDR3 DNA follows: TGTGCCAGCAGCTTCACAGGGGTCAGGGGCAATCAGCCCCAGCATTTT.

This clonotype was counted between two and nine times. The chain carries TRBV29-1 and TRBJ1-1; weak D call: TRBD1 (5 bases). The germline V gene has CDR1 SQVTM and CDR2 ANQGSEA. The CDR3 is made up of 11 amino acids. Trimming removed 8 bases from V and 3 bases from J, with 10 bases in between. CDR3 sequence reads: CSSGGDTEAFF. For the CDR3, the DNA is TGCAGCTCCGGGGGTGACACTGAAGCTTTCTTT.

This clonotype appeared a few times. The chain is built from TRBV7-8 and TRBJ2-7; unclear D gene. There are 15 residues in the CDR3. The V gene's germline CDR1 is SGHVS and CDR2 FQNEAQ. The germline V and J ends were trimmed by 5 bases and 5 bases, with 19 bases remaining between them. CDR3 nucleotides: TGTGCCAGCAGCCCCGGCCGTATCAGAGTAGACGAGCAGTACTTC. This gives the protein CASSPGRIRVDEQYF.

Regarding this clonotype: A clone one base away is much larger, so this may be a read error. The chain's CDR3 is CASSIEGLAGVGAYDQFF. The CDR3 bases are TGTGCCAGTAGTATAGAAGGACTAGCGGGAGTTGGAGCGTATGACCAGTTCTTC. The V call is TRBV19, the J call TRBJ2-1; 13 nucleotides line up with TRBD2. CDR3 length equals 18 residues. CDR1 and CDR2 (germline): LNHDA, SQIVND (reference sequence).

This clonotype was recorded at least ten times. The chain has TRBV7-8 and TRBJ2-3, with 8 bases identical to TRBD1. There are 18 residues in the CDR3. Germline trimming cut 3 bases from V and 3 bases from J; bases unmatched to any gene: 14. Germline CDR1 and CDR2: SGHVS and FQNEAQ. The CDR3 coding sequence is TGTGCCAGCAGCTTCCCGTTTTCCAGGACAGGGAAGACAGATACGCAGTATTTT. Translated: CASSFPFSRTGKTDTQYF.

This clonotype was recorded at least ten times. The chain carries TRBV5-1 and TRBJ1-1; D is unclear. Trimming took 2 bases from V and 0 from J, leaving 8 bases between them. The CDR3 totals 14 residues. Germline CDR1 and CDR2: SGHRS and YFSETQ. The CDR3 loop reads CASSFGKVNTEAFF. The CDR3 DNA follows: TGCGCCAGCAGCTTTGGAAAAGTGAACACTGAAGCTTTCTTT.

The table lists this clonotype with a few counts. V gene TRBV29-1 combines with J gene TRBJ2-7, with 7 nucleotides matching TRBD2. The ends lost 2 bases at V and 5 bases at J; junction bases unmatched: 3. Germline CDR1 is SQVTM and CDR2 is ANQGSEA. The CDR3 has 12 residues. DNA for the CDR3: TGCAGCGTTGAACGGGGAGGGGACGAGCAGTACTTC. The encoded protein is CSVERGGDEQYF.

At least ten counts were recorded for this clonotype. V usage is TRBV7-9 and J usage is TRBJ1-1; D might be TRBD1 (5 bases). The CDR3 length is 13 residues. Trimming removed 0 bases from V and 6 bases from J, with 8 bases in between. CDR1 is SEHNR, CDR2 FQNEAQ, per germline (reference sequence). CDR3 DNA: TGTGCCAGCAGCTTAGCGGTGGGGGCTGAAGCTTTCTTT. Translated, it gives CASSLAVGAEAFF.

There are a few counts of this clonotype. The chain carries TRBV5-5 and TRBJ1-4; D unresolved. V dropped 0 bases and J dropped 7 bases, with 10 bases sitting between them. Germline CDR1 and CDR2: SGHKS and YYEKEE (reference sequence). This CDR3 is built from 14 residues. CDR3 region: CASSLAGRPEKLFF. The CDR3 bases are TGTGCCAGCAGCTTGGCCGGGAGGCCTGAAAAACTGTTTTTT.

There are a few counts of this clonotype. The chain has TRBV29-1 and TRBJ1-1, with a tentative D call TRBD1 (6 bases). Trimming stripped 5 bases from V and 4 bases from J, with 14 bases between. CDR3 length: 13 amino acids. Per the germline V gene, CDR1 is SQVTM and CDR2 is ANQGSEA. The CDR3 DNA follows: TGCAGCGTTCGCCGCTGGACAGTCACTGAAGCTTTCTTT. Protein product: CSVRRWTVTEAFF.

CDR3 in DNA: TGCAGCGTTGTCGGCGGGAGCTCCTACAATGAGCAGTTCTTC. This encodes CSVVGGSSYNEQFF. The rearrangement joins TRBV29-1 to TRBJ2-1, with 7 bases lining up with TRBD2. Trimming took 4 bases from V and 0 from J; bases not matched to a gene: 3. The CDR3 is 14 residues long. Germline V CDR1 and CDR2: SQVTM, ANQGSEA.

This clonotype was found a few times. This chain joins TRBV28 and TRBJ1-1; D unresolved. V was pared by 6 bases and J by 1 base, with 3 bases between. The germline V gene has CDR1 MDHEN and CDR2 SYDVKM. The CDR3 consists of 11 residues. The CDR3 DNA reads TGTGCCAGCAGCCAGAACACTGAAGCTTTCTTT. It is translated as CASSQNTEAFF.

Ten or more counts support this clonotype. The chain joins TRBV12-3 or TRBV12-4 to TRBJ2-2, with D perhaps TRBD1 or TRBD2 (5 bases each). The CDR3 sequence is 15 residues long. V shed 6 bases and J shed 3 bases, with 14 bases lying between them. Here the CDR3 DNA reads TGTGCCAGCAGCCCCTTGGGACCGGACACCGGGGAGCTGTTTTTT. Translating it yields CASSPLGPDTGELFF.

The chain couples TRBV29-1 to TRBJ1-5, with D perhaps matching TRBD1 (6 bases). This CDR3 has 12 amino acids. Germline V CDR1 and CDR2: SQVTM, ANQGSEA. V was trimmed by 4 bases and J by 6 bases, leaving 10 bases between them. The CDR3 DNA sequence: TGCAGCGTTGCAGACAGGACTCAGCCCCAGCATTTT. This sequence encodes CSVADRTQPQHF.

The V gene is TRBV7-9, the J gene TRBJ2-7; TRBD1 aligns across 10 bases. V lost 5 bases and J lost 2; bases outside the gene matches: 6. Germline V CDR1 and CDR2: SEHNR, FQNEAQ (reference sequence). The CDR3 totals 15 residues. This CDR3 is CASSPPGQGPYEQYF. Written as DNA, the CDR3 is TGTGCCAGCAGCCCACCGGGACAGGGGCCCTACGAGCAGTACTTC.

This clonotype was counted at least ten times. The chain uses TRBV28 and TRBJ2-6, with 9 bases matching TRBD1. CDR3 size: 20 residues. Germline V gene data show CDR1 as MDHEN and CDR2 as SYDVKM. The ends lost 6 bases at V and 0 bases at J; junction bases unmatched: 15. The CDR3 sequence is CASRTPARDRVVSGANVLTF. The CDR3 DNA is TGTGCCAGCAGGACCCCGGCTCGGGACAGGGTTGTCTCTGGGGCCAACGTCCTGACTTTC.

This clonotype showed up many times. The V gene is TRBV28, the J gene TRBJ2-1; 8 positions agree with TRBD2. CDR3 length equals 12 residues. Unmatched junction bases numbered 3, after V lost 4 bases and J lost 10 bases. Germline V gives CDR1 MDHEN, CDR2 SYDVKM. CDR3 protein: CASSYGTREQFF. DNA for the CDR3: TGTGCCAGCAGTTATGGGACTAGAGAGCAGTTCTTC.

This clonotype appeared many times. V is TRBV5-6 and J is TRBJ2-1, with a weak D call TRBD1 (6 bases). V was trimmed by 3 bases and J by 5 bases, leaving 15 bases between them. CDR1 is SGHDT, CDR2 YYEEEE, per germline. The CDR3 totals 15 residues. The CDR3: CASSSNRDTDNEQFF. The CDR3 coding sequence is TGTGCCAGCAGCTCGAACCGGGACACCGACAATGAGCAGTTCTTC.

This clonotype was seen more than once but under ten times. A junction boundary mismatches the germline segment, possibly from a read error. The chain is built from TRBV10-3 and TRBJ2-7; 7 bases line up with TRBD1. The CDR3 has 15 amino acids. Germline CDR1 ENHRY, CDR2 SYGVKD. The CDR3 region is CAISEYTAAPDRTEF. The DNA for the CDR3 is TGTGCCATCAGTGAGTACACGGCTGCCCCGGACAGGACTGAGTTC.

The sample holds many counts of this clonotype. This chain connects TRBV7-8 to TRBJ1-1, with D unresolved. This CDR3 has 13 residues. Germline V gene data show CDR1 as SGHVS and CDR2 as FQNEAQ. The V gene lost 1 base and the J gene lost 2 bases, with 5 bases spanning the gap. The CDR3 loop reads CASSLVQNTEAFF. The DNA of the CDR3 is TGTGCCAGCAGCTTAGTACAAAACACTGAAGCTTTCTTT.

This clonotype was recorded many times. J is TRBJ2-2 and V is TRBV6-2 or TRBV6-3; TRBD1 agrees at 8 bases. CDR3 size: 16 residues. CDR1 is MNHEY, CDR2 SVGEGT, per germline. The V and J ends lost 7 bases and 3 bases, in that order; junction bases with no gene match: 10. CDR3 DNA: TGTGCCAGCATCGACGGACAGGGTGCTTACACCGGGGAGCTGTTTTTT. Protein: CASIDGQGAYTGELFF.